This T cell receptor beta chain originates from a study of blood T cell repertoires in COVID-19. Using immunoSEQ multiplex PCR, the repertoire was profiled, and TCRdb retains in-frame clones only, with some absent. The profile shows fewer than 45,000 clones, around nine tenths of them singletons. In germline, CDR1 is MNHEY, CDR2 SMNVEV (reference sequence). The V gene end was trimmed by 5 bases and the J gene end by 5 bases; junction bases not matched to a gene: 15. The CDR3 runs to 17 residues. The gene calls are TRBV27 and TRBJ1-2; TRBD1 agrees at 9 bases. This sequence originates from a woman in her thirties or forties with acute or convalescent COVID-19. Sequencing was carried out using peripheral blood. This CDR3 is CASSTSYRDRALYGYTF. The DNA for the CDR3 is TGTGCCAGCAGTACTTCTTACCGGGACAGGGCACTTTATGGCTACACCTTC.